The source of this T cell receptor (beta chain) is a study of beta chain features in type 1 diabetes. Expressed TCRB transcripts were sequenced because the isolated RNA had all been reverse transcribed beforehand. Assay: immunoSEQ multiplex PCR; the TCRdb copy retains only in-frame clones and omits some. The data contain about 620,000 clones, roughly 15% of them singletons. The ends lost 3 bases at V and 2 bases at J; junction bases unmatched: 11. Per the germline V gene, CDR1 is SSHAT and CDR2 is FNYEAQ (reference sequence). The CDR3 sequence is 17 residues long. One heparinised draw, averaging roughly 110 mL, was taken per donor.

The rearrangement links TRBV7-7 to TRBJ2-5, with 8 bases aligning to TRBD2. What was sequenced was naive CD4+ T cells from blood. The sequence was collected from a young man in good health. The CDR3 DNA is TGTGCCAGCAGCTTTAGCTTGAGGACTAGCCCTCAAGAGACCCAGTACTTC. Translated: CASSFSLRTSPQETQYF.